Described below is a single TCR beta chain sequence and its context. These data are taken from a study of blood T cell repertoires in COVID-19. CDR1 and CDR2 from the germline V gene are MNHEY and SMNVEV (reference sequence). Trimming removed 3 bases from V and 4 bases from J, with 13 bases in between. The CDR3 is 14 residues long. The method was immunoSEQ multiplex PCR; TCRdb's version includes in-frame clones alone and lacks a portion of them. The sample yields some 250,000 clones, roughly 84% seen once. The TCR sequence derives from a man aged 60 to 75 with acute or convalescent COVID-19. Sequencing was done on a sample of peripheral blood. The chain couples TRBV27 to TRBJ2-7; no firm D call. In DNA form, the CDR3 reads TGTGCCAGCAGTTTCCTCACCAATACATACGAGCAGTACTTC. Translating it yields CASSFLTNTYEQYF.